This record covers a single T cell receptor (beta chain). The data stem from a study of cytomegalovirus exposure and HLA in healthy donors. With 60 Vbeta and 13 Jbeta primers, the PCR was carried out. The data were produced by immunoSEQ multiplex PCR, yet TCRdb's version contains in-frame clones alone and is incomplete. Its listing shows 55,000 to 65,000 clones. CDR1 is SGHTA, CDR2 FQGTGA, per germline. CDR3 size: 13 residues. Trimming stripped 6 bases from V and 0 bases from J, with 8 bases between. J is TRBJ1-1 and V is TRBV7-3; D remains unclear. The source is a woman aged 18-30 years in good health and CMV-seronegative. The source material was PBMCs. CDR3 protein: CASSQTVNTEAFF. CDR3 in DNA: TGTGCCAGCAGTCAAACAGTGAACACTGAAGCTTTCTTT.